The clone carrying this TCR beta chain was observed many times. Its antigen is unknown. This record belongs to a study of early T cells in non-severe SARS-CoV-2 infection. At the level of the study: Chains stayed unpaired after sequencing of bulk RNA from unsorted whole blood.

Researchers tagged individual cDNA molecules with unique molecular identifiers. TCRdb called the 5' RACE reads again in MiXCR, with one record for every CDR3 protein. The sample lists about 66,000 distinct CDR3 sequences, roughly 13% occurring once. The CDR3 has 14 residues. The germline CDR1 and CDR2 sequences are DFQATT and SNEGSKA (reference sequence). J lost 2 bases, V lost 3 bases, and 7 bases had no gene match. Study findings and constraints: Reliance on VDJdb matching favored anti-spike CD8 responses; private and CD4 specificities were missed.

The sequence derives from an adult who was a healthcare worker with PCR-confirmed SARS-CoV-2 infection or an uninfected control (not recorded which). The chain recombines TRBV20-1 with TRBJ2-7; 7 bases agree with TRBD1. Sequenced input: whole blood. CDR3 DNA: TGCAGTGCTAGGTCGGGACAGTTCACCTACGAGCAGTACTTC. Protein sequence: CSARSGQFTYEQYF.